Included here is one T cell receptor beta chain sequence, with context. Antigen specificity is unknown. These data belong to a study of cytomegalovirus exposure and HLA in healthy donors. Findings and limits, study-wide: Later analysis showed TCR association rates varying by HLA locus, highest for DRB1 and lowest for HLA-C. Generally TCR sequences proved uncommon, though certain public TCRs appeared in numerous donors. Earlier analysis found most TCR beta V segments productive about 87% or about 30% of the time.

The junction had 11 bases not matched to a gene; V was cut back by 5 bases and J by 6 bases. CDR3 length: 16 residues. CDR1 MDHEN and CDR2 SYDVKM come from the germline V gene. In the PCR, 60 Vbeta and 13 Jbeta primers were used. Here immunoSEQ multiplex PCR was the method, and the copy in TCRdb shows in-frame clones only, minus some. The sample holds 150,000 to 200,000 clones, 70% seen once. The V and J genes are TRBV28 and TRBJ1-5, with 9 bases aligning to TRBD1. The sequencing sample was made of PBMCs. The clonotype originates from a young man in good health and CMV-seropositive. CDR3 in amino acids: CASSPPSGTGFQPQHF. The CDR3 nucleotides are TGTGCCAGCAGTCCGCCGTCCGGGACAGGGTTTCAGCCCCAGCATTTT.